This T cell receptor beta chain was obtained from a study of preoperative IRX-2 immunotherapy in early breast cancer. This CDR3 has 15 residues. The V gene's germline CDR1 is MNHGY and CDR2 SAAAGT. J lost 2 bases, V lost 4 bases, and 5 bases had no gene match. The treatment: preoperative locoregional IRX-2 cytokine immunotherapy. This phase Ib study tested locoregional IRX-2 cytokine immunotherapy given before surgery. Clones were sequenced by immunoSEQ multiplex PCR, and TCRdb holds only the in-frame ones, with some missing. The table lists tens of thousands of clones, around 80% of them singletons. The specimen was lymph node tissue, collected after IRX-2 immunotherapy. The sequence was obtained from a human donor with breast cancer. This chain connects TRBV6-8 to TRBJ2-1, with 7 bases matching TRBD1. The CDR3 is CASSLQGGPYNEQFF. As DNA, the CDR3 is TGTGCCAGCAGTTTACAAGGGGGCCCCTACAATGAGCAGTTCTTC.